These 20 T cell receptor beta chains came from one sample sequenced in a study of control samples from healthy donors and cancer patients (dated by TCRdb to the early 2020s). Libraries were made using the immunoSEQ multiplex PCR assay. TCRdb provides this immuneACCESS table in a form limited to in-frame rearrangements. Some clones are lacking; in checked studies, under half of them reflect an unresolved V gene, and why the rest are absent is not known. The sample has 150,000 to 200,000 clones on record, 85% to 95% of them singletons. Together, the top ten hold 1.1% to 1.5% of the sample. Material: blood. These receptors originate from a woman under 30 in good health.

This clone was found a few times. The V gene is TRBV4-1, the J gene TRBJ2-5; 7 bases agree with TRBD1. Germline CDR1 is MGHRA and CDR2 is YSYEKL. The CDR3 loop spans 16 amino acids. J gave up 4 bases and V 0 bases, and 8 bases lay outside the gene matches. In DNA, the CDR3 is TGCGCCAGCAGCCAAGAACGGAGGACAGGTAGAGAGACCCAGTACTTC. It codes for CASSQERRTGRETQYF.

The gene calls are TRBV7-2 and TRBJ2-2; D gene unclear. Germline V CDR1 and CDR2: SGHTA, FQGNSA. This CDR3 is 14 amino acids long. Trimming removed 0 bases at V and 6 bases at J, with 8 bases between. Here the CDR3 reads CASSLAIGSGELFF. The CDR3 DNA reads as TGTGCCAGCAGCTTAGCCATAGGGTCCGGGGAGCTGTTTTTT.

The chain links TRBV7-9 to TRBJ1-2; a weak D match, TRBD1 (5 bases). The length of the CDR3 is 14 residues. The germline V and J ends were trimmed by 3 bases and 2 bases, with 10 bases remaining between them. Germline values: CDR1 SEHNR, CDR2 FQNEAQ (reference sequence). Here the CDR3 DNA reads TGTGCCAGCAGCTTCGGGGGTATGAACTATGGCTACACCTTC. Its protein product is CASSFGGMNYGYTF.

This clone was detected only a few times. V usage is TRBV7-2 and J usage is TRBJ1-1; tentatively, D is TRBD1 (5 bases). Trimming cost V 1 base and J 0 bases, with 12 bases left between them. The CDR3 spans 16 residues. Germline V CDR1 and CDR2: SGHTA, FQGNSA. The CDR3 loop reads CASSLGSGTMNTEAFF. CDR3 nucleotide sequence: TGTGCCAGCAGCTTAGGGTCAGGGACCATGAACACTGAAGCTTTCTTT.

The chain combines TRBV10-3 with TRBJ1-1, with 7 bases matching TRBD1. The CDR3 consists of 13 residues. Germline trimming cut 6 bases from V and 3 bases from J; bases unmatched to any gene: 4. The V gene's germline CDR1 is ENHRY and CDR2 SYGVKD. CDR3: CAIRGQDHTEAFF. DNA for the CDR3: TGTGCCATCAGAGGACAGGACCACACTGAAGCTTTCTTT.

The chain recombines TRBV28 with TRBJ1-2; 9 bases agree with TRBD1. J lost 7 bases, V lost 6 bases, and 6 bases had no gene match. There are 13 residues in the CDR3. Germline loops: CDR1 MDHEN, CDR2 SYDVKM. The CDR3: CASRIQGAGGYTF. CDR3 DNA: TGTGCCAGCAGAATACAGGGGGCGGGTGGCTACACCTTC.

The chain has TRBV5-6 and TRBJ1-2; no clear D gene. The germline CDR1 and CDR2 sequences are SGHDT and YYEEEE. Deletions cut 4 bases from V and 4 bases from J, with 17 bases between. The CDR3 sequence is 15 residues long. The DNA for the CDR3 is TGTGCCAGCAGCCTTTTCGATCCCTTAGCCTATGGCTACACCTTC. It yields the protein CASSLFDPLAYGYTF.

The J gene is TRBJ2-1, the V gene TRBV7-9; possible D gene TRBD1, 6 bases. The germline gives CDR1 SEHNR, CDR2 FQNEAQ (reference sequence). The CDR3 covers 17 residues. Trimming shortened V by 1 base and J by 6 bases, and 19 bases separated the two germline ends. The CDR3 loop reads CASSLEFGRGSGNEQFF. CDR3 bases: TGTGCCAGCAGCTTAGAATTTGGCAGGGGTTCGGGCAATGAGCAGTTCTTC.

The table lists this clone with a count of one. CDR3 bases: TGCAGTGCTAGTCGGGGGCCTTCTAACACTGAAGCTTTCTTT. Its translation: CSASRGPSNTEAFF. This chain connects TRBV20-1 to TRBJ1-1; D possibly corresponds to TRBD1 (6 bases). V was shortened by 3 bases and J by 2 bases, with 13 bases between the two germline ends. Germline CDR1 and CDR2: DFQATT and SNEGSKA (reference sequence). The CDR3 runs to 14 residues.

The chain carries TRBV2 and TRBJ1-2; possibly TRBD1 for D (6 bases). CDR3 length equals 13 residues. The V gene's germline CDR1 is SNHLY and CDR2 FYNNEI. The V end lost 8 bases, the J end lost 4 bases, and 14 bases lay between the germline ends. The CDR3 here is CASFDGGLYGYTF. CDR3 in DNA: TGTGCCAGCTTTGATGGGGGGCTCTATGGCTACACCTTC.

This chain uses TRBV19 with TRBJ2-7; the D gene is possibly TRBD1 (6 bases). The CDR3 spans 14 residues. Germline V gene data show CDR1 as LNHDA and CDR2 as SQIVND (reference sequence). V shed 5 bases and J shed 1 base, with 12 bases lying between them. The CDR3 DNA reads as TGTGCCAGTAGTCCGTACAGGGAATCCTACGAGCAGTACTTC. It codes for CASSPYRESYEQYF.

The CDR3 DNA reads TGTGCCAGCAGCTGGGCCGGGGCCTCTGGAAACACCATATATTTT. This codes for CASSWAGASGNTIYF. The V call is TRBV5-4, the J call TRBJ1-3; TRBD1 is a possible D gene (5 bases). The CDR3 is 15 amino acids. V was trimmed by 3 bases and J by 0 bases, leaving 10 bases between them. Germline V CDR1 and CDR2: SGHNT, YYREEE (reference sequence).

The rearrangement uses TRBV11-3 and TRBJ1-2; a possible D gene is TRBD1 (5 bases). CDR1 and CDR2 (germline): SGHNT, YENEEA. The CDR3 has 15 residues. The V and J ends lost 5 bases and 8 bases respectively, with 21 bases between them. The CDR3 DNA reads TGTGCCAGCAGCCTTAGTTGGGGACCCGAGGAAGGCTACACCTTC. This translates into CASSLSWGPEEGYTF.

The chain uses TRBV12-5 and TRBJ1-2; 10 bases map to TRBD1. CDR1 is LGHNT and CDR2 is FRNRAP in the germline V gene. The CDR3 contains 14 residues. The J segment lost 8 bases and the V segment lost 3 bases, leaving 6 bases of the junction unmatched. CDR3 residues: CASGLAGTGEGYTF. The CDR3 region has the DNA TGTGCTAGTGGTTTAGCCGGGACAGGGGAGGGCTACACCTTC.

This sequence joins TRBV6-6 and TRBJ1-6; D is ambiguous. Deletions cut 2 bases from V and 7 bases from J, with 6 bases between. This CDR3 region has 13 residues. CDR1 is MNHNY, CDR2 SVGAGI, per germline (reference sequence). This chain's CDR3 is CASSYGVNSPLHF. The CDR3 DNA reads as TGTGCCAGCAGTTACGGGGTAAATTCACCCCTCCACTTT.

This rearrangement joins TRBV10-3 to TRBJ2-7; D call uncertain. This CDR3 is built from 13 residues. The V end was cut by 0 bases, the J end by 6 bases, with 9 bases between. Germline values: CDR1 ENHRY, CDR2 SYGVKD. This chain's CDR3 is CAISESEAREQYF. DNA for the CDR3: TGTGCCATCAGTGAGTCGGAAGCGCGCGAGCAGTACTTC.

The V gene is TRBV18, the J gene TRBJ1-6; tentatively, D is TRBD1 (6 bases). This CDR3 comprises 17 residues. The V gene lost 5 bases and the J gene lost 0 bases, with 14 bases spanning the gap. Per the germline V gene, CDR1 is KGHSH and CDR2 is LQKENI. The CDR3 DNA reads as TGTGCCAGCTCAAACAGGGAGACGAGCTCCTATAATTCACCCCTCCACTTT. Protein: CASSNRETSSYNSPLHF.

The chain combines TRBV11-3 with TRBJ1-2; 11 positions agree with TRBD1. The CDR3 has 15 amino acids. V gave up 5 bases and J gave up 3 bases; unmatched junction bases: 5. CDR1 and CDR2 (germline): SGHNT, YENEEA. CDR3 residues: CASSPRDRGDYGYTF. CDR3 nucleotide sequence: TGTGCCAGCAGCCCGCGGGACAGGGGGGACTATGGCTACACCTTC.

Only one count was recorded for this clone. Other nucleotide sequences in the sample specify the same CDR3. The chain has TRBV3-1 (or the pseudogene TRBV3-2) and TRBJ1-2; 8 nucleotides align to TRBD1. V lost 1 base to trimming and J lost 5 bases; unmatched junction nucleotides: 0. CDR1 and CDR2 from the germline V gene are LGHDT and YNNKEL (reference sequence). This CDR3 is 13 amino acids long. CDR3 coding DNA: TGTGCCAGCAGCCAAGGGACAGGGTATGGCTACACCTTC. Its protein is CASSQGTGYGYTF.

The V call is TRBV18, the J call TRBJ2-7; weak D call: TRBD1 (5 bases). The CDR3 length is 17 residues. Deletions cut 3 bases from V and 2 bases from J, with 20 bases between. Germline CDR1 and CDR2: KGHSH and LQKENI. This CDR3 is CASSPFRTKSSPYEQYF. The CDR3 coding sequence is TGTGCCAGCTCACCCTTTAGGACAAAAAGTTCTCCCTACGAGCAGTACTTC.